The 30 T cell receptor beta chains below come from one sample, sequenced in a study of post-analysis software for immune sequencing data (dated by TCRdb to about 2015). The research as a whole found: A handful of TRBV segments, including TRBV5-6, TRBV5-1 and TRBV20-1, were significantly more frequent in patients than controls.

These receptors have no known antigen. Library prep was done by PCR. Sequencing took place on an Illumina HiSeq 2500. To reduce PCR and sequencing biases, unique molecular identifiers were incorporated into the TCR beta cDNA libraries. TCRdb handled the public reads itself, with Q25 trimming in fastp and clone calling in MiXCR, and kept productive beta chains. Entries are consolidated by CDR3 protein sequence, retaining the most common genes and DNA. This sample comprises more than 450,000 distinct CDR3 sequences, roughly 46% of them detected only once. The leading ten clones occupy more than 1.5% of the sample. The sample consisted of blood. The receptors here all came from a girl between 10 and 17 years old with multiple sclerosis.

This chain uses TRBV6-6 with TRBJ2-3; TRBD2 aligns across 8 bases. CDR1 and CDR2 (germline): MNHNY, SVGAGI (reference sequence). Trimming removed 5 bases from V and 0 bases from J; junction bases left unmatched: 1. The CDR3 spans 14 residues. The CDR3 reads CASSGLASTDTQYF. The CDR3 nucleotides are TGTGCCAGCAGTGGACTAGCCAGCACAGATACGCAGTATTTT.

As concerns this clonotype: One end of the junction does not line up with germline, which may come from a read error. The chain recombines TRBV7-8 with TRBJ2-1; 13 bases are a match to TRBD2. From germline, CDR1 is SGHVS and CDR2 FQNEAQ. CDR3 length equals 17 residues. CDR3 protein: CVSSINSTSGRRNEQFF. In DNA, the CDR3 is TGTGTCAGCAGCATAAATTCGACTAGCGGGAGGAGAAATGAGCAGTTCTTC.

This clonotype has only a few counts. The chain joins TRBV6-1 to TRBJ2-5; TRBD1 agrees at 10 bases. Germline V gene sequence: CDR1 MNHNS, CDR2 SASEGT. The CDR3 covers 15 residues. The V segment lost 4 bases and the J segment 5 bases; nucleotides outside the gene matches: 7. The CDR3 DNA reads as TGTGCCAGCAGTGTCGACAGGGGGCTAGGGGAGACCCAGTACTTC. Protein sequence: CASSVDRGLGETQYF.

V is TRBV18 and J is TRBJ1-2; D possibly corresponds to TRBD1 (6 bases). Trimming pared 1 base from V and 3 bases from J, leaving 6 bases between. Germline CDR1 is KGHSH and CDR2 is LQKENI. The CDR3 is 13 amino acids. CDR3 loop: CASSPRTDYGYTF. The CDR3 bases are TGTGCCAGCTCACCACGGACAGACTATGGCTACACCTTC.

The V gene is TRBV20-1, the J gene TRBJ2-7; weak D call: TRBD2 (6 bases). Trimming removed 0 bases from V and 2 bases from J, with 14 bases in between. Germline CDR1 and CDR2: DFQATT and SNEGSKA (reference sequence). The CDR3 extends over 15 amino acids. The CDR3 protein is CSARDRETLTYEQYF. CDR3 coding DNA: TGCAGTGCTAGAGATCGGGAGACACTAACCTACGAGCAGTACTTC.

The CDR3 sequence is CAIRMTGSSYEQYF. CDR3 DNA: TGTGCCATCAGAATGACAGGGAGCTCCTACGAGCAGTACTTC. This chain connects TRBV10-3 to TRBJ2-7, with 7 bases that match TRBD1. Germline CDR1 is ENHRY and CDR2 is SYGVKD. This CDR3 spans 14 amino acids. V shed 6 bases and J 0 bases; nucleotides not matched to a gene: 5.

The chain has TRBV27 and TRBJ2-7; D ambiguous. The J call may be mistaken, given a closer DNA end match to TRBJ2-5. In germline, CDR1 is MNHEY, CDR2 SMNVEV (reference sequence). The CDR3 totals 12 residues. CDR3 amino acids: CASSPKGETQYF. The CDR3, as DNA: TGTGCCAGCAGCCCCAAGGGTGAGACCCAGTACTTC.

This clonotype was recorded a few times. The gene calls are TRBV2 and TRBJ2-7; possible D gene TRBD2, 6 bases. This CDR3 spans 13 amino acids. From germline, CDR1 is SNHLY and CDR2 FYNNEI. The germline V and J ends were trimmed by 10 bases and 3 bases, with 16 bases remaining between them. The CDR3 nucleotides read TGTGCCACCGGGACTCATAGTTTCTACGAGCAGTACTTC. This translates into CATGTHSFYEQYF.

The chain carries TRBV4-1 and TRBJ1-1; no clear D gene. V was trimmed by 1 base and J by 2 bases, leaving 26 bases between them. Germline V gene sequence: CDR1 MGHRA, CDR2 YSYEKL. This CDR3 has 20 residues. The CDR3 nucleotides are TGCGCCAGCAGCCAAGGGGGATCGAGCCTATTACCATCTTATAACACTGAAGCTTTCTTT. Its protein product is CASSQGGSSLLPSYNTEAFF.

The V call is TRBV20-1, the J call TRBJ2-2; TRBD2 agrees at 9 bases. This CDR3 comprises 15 residues. Unmatched junction bases numbered 6, after V lost 3 bases and J lost 4 bases. The germline gives CDR1 DFQATT, CDR2 SNEGSKA (reference sequence). The CDR3 DNA follows: TGCAGTGCTAGTGAGCTAGCGGGACCCACCGGGGAGCTGTTTTTT. It is translated as CSASELAGPTGELFF.

This clonotype was observed a few times. The rearrangement links TRBV12-3 or TRBV12-4 to TRBJ1-2; no firm D call. The germline V and J ends were trimmed by 4 bases and 0 bases, with 9 bases remaining between them. The CDR3 extends over 14 amino acids. In DNA, the CDR3 is TGTGCCAGCAGTTCTCGGCCCCCTAACTATGGCTACACCTTC. Residues: CASSSRPPNYGYTF.

The V and J genes are TRBV5-5 and TRBJ2-1, with D tentatively TRBD1 (6 bases). The CDR3 consists of 15 residues. CDR1 is SGHKS and CDR2 is YYEKEE in the germline V gene (reference sequence). V was shortened by 0 bases and J by 1 base, with 8 bases between the two germline ends. The CDR3: CASSLEQGSYNEQFF. The CDR3 DNA follows: TGTGCCAGCAGCTTGGAACAGGGATCCTACAATGAGCAGTTCTTC.

This clonotype was seen once. The chain carries TRBV13 and TRBJ2-4, with D unclear. The J call may be faulty, since TRBJ2-7 better matches the DNA end. Looked up from germline, CDR1 is PRHDT and CDR2 is FYEKMQ (reference sequence). This CDR3 is built from 15 residues. CDR3 in DNA: TGTGCCAGCAGCTTATCGTCCCAGGAACTCTACGAGCAGTACTTC. Encoded protein: CASSLSSQELYEQYF.

V is TRBV5-5 and J is TRBJ1-5, with a tentative D call TRBD1 (5 bases). This CDR3 is built from 14 residues. Between the trimmed V and J ends, which lost 0 bases and 4 bases, there was a span of 8 bases. Germline V lookup: CDR1 SGHKS, CDR2 YYEKEE (reference sequence). CDR3: CASSLGGANQPQHF. In nucleotides, the CDR3 is TGTGCCAGCAGCTTGGGTGGGGCGAATCAGCCCCAGCATTTT.

This clonotype was counted a few times. CDR3 sequence (DNA): TGTGCCAGCAGTTACTCGAAGGGTAGCGGGAGAGCGAACACCGGGGAGCTGTTTTTT. Protein sequence: CASSYSKGSGRANTGELFF. The chain carries TRBV6-5 and TRBJ2-2; 9 bases match TRBD2. After removal of 0 bases from V and 0 bases from J, the junction contained 8 bases not matched to a gene. CDR3 size: 19 residues. CDR1 MNHEY and CDR2 SVGAGI come from the germline V gene.

This clonotype was seen only a few times. This rearrangement joins TRBV5-1 to TRBJ2-1, with TRBD2 identical over 11 bases. Trimming cost V 5 bases and J 0 bases; bases outside gene matches: 4. Germline V gene sequence: CDR1 SGHRS, CDR2 YFSETQ. The CDR3 length is 16 residues. The CDR3 loop reads CASRSSGGSSYNEQFF. The CDR3 DNA follows: TGCGCCAGCAGATCTAGCGGGGGGAGCTCCTACAATGAGCAGTTCTTC.

V and J are TRBV5-1 and TRBJ2-1; a weak D match, TRBD2 (5 bases). The CDR3 length is 14 residues. Germline V gene data show CDR1 as SGHRS and CDR2 as YFSETQ. V lost 1 base and J 4 bases, leaving 9 bases between the germline ends. This CDR3 is CASSLQRTYNEQFF. The CDR3 nucleotides read TGCGCCAGCAGCTTGCAGCGGACTTACAATGAGCAGTTCTTC.

This sequence joins TRBV2 and TRBJ2-1; D possibly corresponds to TRBD2 (5 bases). Trimming left V 11 bases short and J 12 bases short, with 23 bases between. The germline CDR1 and CDR2 sequences are SNHLY and FYNNEI. This CDR3 has 13 amino acids. The CDR3 reads CAGRADGTMTQFF. CDR3 in DNA: TGTGCCGGGAGAGCCGACGGTACAATGACGCAGTTCTTC.

This chain uses TRBV10-1 with TRBJ2-5; D unclear. The V gene lost 4 bases and the J gene lost 0 bases, with 6 bases spanning the gap. The germline V gene encodes CDR1 WNHNN and CDR2 SYGVQD (reference sequence). This CDR3 has 13 residues. CDR3 nucleotides: TGCGCCAGCAGTGCTCCGGACCAAGAGACCCAGTACTTC. Translating it yields CASSAPDQETQYF.

The rearrangement uses TRBV2 and TRBJ2-7; 9 nucleotides match TRBD1. CDR3 length: 12 residues. Germline CDR1 SNHLY, CDR2 FYNNEI. J gave up 2 bases and V 11 bases, and 4 bases lay outside the gene matches. DNA of the CDR3: TGTGCCGTCCGGGACAGGGCCTACGAGCAGTACTTC. Translating gives CAVRDRAYEQYF. Based on the CDR3 plus reference TRBV2 and TRBJ2-7, the full variable domain is EPEVTQTPSHQVTQMGQEVILRCVPISNHLYFYWYRQILGQKVEFLVSFYNNEISEKSEIFDDQFSVERPDGSNFTLKIRSTKLEDSAMYFCAVRDRAYEQYFGPGTRLTVT.

In its sample, this clonotype was seen many times. The chain has TRBV7-2 and TRBJ2-3; TRBD2 matches 11 bases. The CDR3 extends over 19 amino acids. Germline values: CDR1 SGHTA, CDR2 FQGNSA. The V segment lost 5 bases and the J segment 5 bases; nucleotides outside the gene matches: 18. CDR3 amino acids: CASSPGPSGGYGLRDTQYF. The CDR3 coding sequence is TGTGCCAGCAGCCCTGGGCCTAGCGGGGGGTACGGTCTTCGAGATACGCAGTATTTT.

This chain joins TRBV7-3 and TRBJ1-2; D is perhaps TRBD1 (5 bases). The CDR3 has 17 amino acids. Germline-derived CDR1 and CDR2 are SGHTA and FQGTGA. V shed 0 bases and J shed 0 bases, with 14 bases lying between them. CDR3 in amino acids: CASSLTQGGDPNYGYTF. CDR3 bases: TGTGCCAGCAGCTTAACTCAGGGAGGGGACCCTAACTATGGCTACACCTTC.

This chain connects TRBV5-1 to TRBJ2-1; 16 bases are shared with TRBD2. The J segment lost 0 bases and the V segment lost 2 bases, leaving 5 bases of the junction unmatched. The CDR3 totals 19 residues. Germline V CDR1 and CDR2: SGHRS, YFSETQ. CDR3 nucleotides: TGCGCCAGCAGCTTTCCAGGGACTAGCGGGAGGGGCTCCTACAATGAGCAGTTCTTC. Protein product: CASSFPGTSGRGSYNEQFF.

The genes are TRBV6-7 and TRBJ2-5, with D unresolved. TRBV6-7 is an open reading frame, and its role is uncertain. Trimming took off 0 bases at V and 1 base at J, with 6 bases between the two ends. CDR3 length: 14 amino acids. The CDR3 nucleotides are TGTGCCAGCAGTTACTCGGGCAGCCAAGAGACCCAGTACTTC. This codes for CASSYSGSQETQYF.

This clonotype came up many times. The V and J genes are TRBV2 and TRBJ2-7; D is uncertain. CDR3 length: 11 residues. Looked up from germline, CDR1 is SNHLY and CDR2 is FYNNEI. V was pared by 4 bases and J by 3 bases, with 4 bases between. The CDR3 sequence: CASSGDYEQYF. The DNA of the CDR3 is TGTGCCAGCAGTGGGGACTACGAGCAGTACTTC.

This clonotype was recorded a few times. This chain joins TRBV27 and TRBJ2-1; 7 nucleotides match TRBD2. CDR3 size: 14 residues. The ends lost 2 bases at V and 9 bases at J; junction bases unmatched: 7. Germline lookup yields CDR1 MNHEY and CDR2 SMNVEV (reference sequence). Here the CDR3 reads CASSLGGRAFEQFF. The CDR3 DNA sequence: TGTGCCAGCAGTTTAGGTGGGAGGGCCTTTGAGCAGTTCTTC.

The chain links TRBV5-5 to TRBJ2-1, with TRBD2 as a possible D gene (5 bases). CDR1 is SGHKS, CDR2 YYEKEE, per germline (reference sequence). The CDR3 runs 13 residues. V lost 4 bases and J 3 bases, leaving 8 bases between the germline ends. This CDR3 reads CASSIRDYNEQFF. The CDR3 coding sequence is TGTGCCAGCAGCATCCGGGACTACAATGAGCAGTTCTTC.

The chain employs TRBV5-1 and TRBJ1-1; unclear D gene. CDR3 length: 13 residues. V lost 5 bases to trimming and J lost 0 bases, with 8 bases between them. Germline CDR1 and CDR2: SGHRS and YFSETQ. Here the CDR3 reads CASRWEVNTEAFF. CDR3 sequence (DNA): TGCGCCAGCAGGTGGGAGGTGAACACTGAAGCTTTCTTT.

The J gene is TRBJ2-1, the V gene TRBV29-1; TRBD1 or TRBD2 may be the D gene (6 bases each). Trimming removed 1 base from V and 3 bases from J, with 13 bases in between. This CDR3 spans 15 amino acids. In germline, CDR1 is SQVTM, CDR2 ANQGSEA. CDR3 in amino acids: CSVEGGAPLYNEQFF. The CDR3 region has the DNA TGCAGCGTTGAAGGGGGGGCCCCACTCTACAATGAGCAGTTCTTC.

This chain links TRBV11-2 with TRBJ1-6; D not resolved. The CDR3 length is 17 residues. Trimming shortened V by 3 bases and J by 0 bases, and 12 bases separated the two germline ends. Germline-derived CDR1 and CDR2 are SGHAT and FQNNGV. CDR3 in amino acids: CASSFRAAHSYNSPLHF. As DNA, the CDR3 is TGTGCCAGCAGCTTTCGGGCGGCTCACTCCTATAATTCACCCCTCCACTTT.